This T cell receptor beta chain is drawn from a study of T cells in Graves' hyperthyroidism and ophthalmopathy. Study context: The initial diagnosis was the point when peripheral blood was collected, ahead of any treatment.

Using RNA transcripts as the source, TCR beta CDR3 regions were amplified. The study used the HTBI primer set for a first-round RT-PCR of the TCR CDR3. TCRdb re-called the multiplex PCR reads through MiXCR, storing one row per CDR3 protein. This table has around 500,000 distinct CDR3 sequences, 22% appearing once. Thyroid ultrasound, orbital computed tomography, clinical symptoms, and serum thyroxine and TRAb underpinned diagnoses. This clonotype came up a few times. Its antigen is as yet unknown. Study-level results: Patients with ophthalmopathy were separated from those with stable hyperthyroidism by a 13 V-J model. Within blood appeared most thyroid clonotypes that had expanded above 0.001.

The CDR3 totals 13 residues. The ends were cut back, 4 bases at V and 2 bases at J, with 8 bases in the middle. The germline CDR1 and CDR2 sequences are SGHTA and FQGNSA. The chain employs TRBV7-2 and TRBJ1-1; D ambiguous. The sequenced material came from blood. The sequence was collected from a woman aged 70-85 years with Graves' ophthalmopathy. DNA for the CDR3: TGTGCCAGCAGCTGGTCCGATAACACTGAAGCTTTCTTT. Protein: CASSWSDNTEAFF.